This T cell receptor beta chain was sequenced during a study of blood T cell repertoires in COVID-19. Overall study: Nucleic acid was either cDNA or gDNA, and it came from T cells, B-cell-depleted T cells, or PBMCs.

Trimming cost V 3 bases and J 0 bases; bases outside gene matches: 4. The V gene's germline CDR1 is LGHNA and CDR2 YNFKEQ. This CDR3 has 16 residues. The repertoire was sequenced with immunoSEQ multiplex PCR; TCRdb's copy has only in-frame clones and lacks some. In the table there are hundreds of thousands of clones, 84% of which are singletons. This clonotype was obtained from a woman of 80 years or more with active or convalescent COVID-19. Sequencing was performed on peripheral blood. The V gene is TRBV4-2, the J gene TRBJ1-4, with 7 bases fitting TRBD1. The CDR3 nucleotides are TGTGCCAGCAGCCAGGCTACAGGGGCAACTAATGAAAAACTGTTTTTT. It yields the protein CASSQATGATNEKLFF.